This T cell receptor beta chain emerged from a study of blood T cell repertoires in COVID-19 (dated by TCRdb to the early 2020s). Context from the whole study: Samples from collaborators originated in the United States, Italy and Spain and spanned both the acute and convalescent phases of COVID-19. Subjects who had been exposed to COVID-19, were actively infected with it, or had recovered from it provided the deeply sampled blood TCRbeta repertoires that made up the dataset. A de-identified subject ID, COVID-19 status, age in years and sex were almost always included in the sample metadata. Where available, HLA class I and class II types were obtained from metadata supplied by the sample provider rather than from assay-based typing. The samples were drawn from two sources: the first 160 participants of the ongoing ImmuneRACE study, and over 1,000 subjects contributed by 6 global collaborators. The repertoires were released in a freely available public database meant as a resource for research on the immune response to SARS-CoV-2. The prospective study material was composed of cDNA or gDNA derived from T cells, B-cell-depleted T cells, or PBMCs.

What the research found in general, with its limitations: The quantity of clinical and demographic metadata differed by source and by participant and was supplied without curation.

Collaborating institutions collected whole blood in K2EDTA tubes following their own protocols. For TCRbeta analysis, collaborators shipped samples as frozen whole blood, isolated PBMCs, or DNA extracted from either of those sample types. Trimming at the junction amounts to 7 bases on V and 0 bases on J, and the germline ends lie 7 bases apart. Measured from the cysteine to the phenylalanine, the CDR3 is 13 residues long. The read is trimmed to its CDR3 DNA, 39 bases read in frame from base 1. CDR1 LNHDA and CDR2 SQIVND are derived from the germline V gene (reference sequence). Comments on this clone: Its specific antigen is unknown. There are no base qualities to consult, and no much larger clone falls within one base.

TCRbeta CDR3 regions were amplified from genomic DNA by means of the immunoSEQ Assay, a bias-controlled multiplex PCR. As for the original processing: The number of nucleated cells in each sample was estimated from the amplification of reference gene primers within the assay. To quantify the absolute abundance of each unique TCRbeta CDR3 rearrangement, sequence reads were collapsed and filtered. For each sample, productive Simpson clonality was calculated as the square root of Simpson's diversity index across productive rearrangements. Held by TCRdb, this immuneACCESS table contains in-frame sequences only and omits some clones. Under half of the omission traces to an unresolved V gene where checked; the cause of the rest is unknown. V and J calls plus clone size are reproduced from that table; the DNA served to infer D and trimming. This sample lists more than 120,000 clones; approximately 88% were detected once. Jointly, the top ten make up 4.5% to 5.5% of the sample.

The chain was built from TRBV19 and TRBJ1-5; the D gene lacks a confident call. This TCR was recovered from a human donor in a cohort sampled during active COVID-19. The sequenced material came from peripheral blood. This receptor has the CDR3 CASKLYSNQPQHF. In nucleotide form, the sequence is TGTGCCAGTAAACTCTATAGCAATCAGCCCCAGCATTTT.